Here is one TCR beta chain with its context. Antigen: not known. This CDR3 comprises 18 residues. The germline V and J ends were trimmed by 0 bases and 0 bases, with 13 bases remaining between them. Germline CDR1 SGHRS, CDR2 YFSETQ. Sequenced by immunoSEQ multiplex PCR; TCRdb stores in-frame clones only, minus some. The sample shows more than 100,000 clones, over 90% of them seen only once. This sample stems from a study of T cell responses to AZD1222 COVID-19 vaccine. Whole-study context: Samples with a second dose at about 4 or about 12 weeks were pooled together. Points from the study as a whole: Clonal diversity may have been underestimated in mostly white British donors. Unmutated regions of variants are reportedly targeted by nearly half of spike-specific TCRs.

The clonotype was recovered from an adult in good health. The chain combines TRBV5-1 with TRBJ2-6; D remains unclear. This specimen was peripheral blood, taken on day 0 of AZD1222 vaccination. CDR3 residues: CASSLGGTSGSGANVLTF. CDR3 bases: TGCGCCAGCAGCTTGGGGGGTACGTCCGGCTCTGGGGCCAACGTCCTGACTTTC. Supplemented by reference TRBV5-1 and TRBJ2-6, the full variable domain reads KAGVTQTPRYLIKTRGQQVTLSCSPISGHRSVSWYQQTPGQGLQFLFEYFSETQRNKGNFPGRFSGRQFSNSRSEMNVSTLELGDSALYLCASSLGGTSGSGANVLTFGAGSRLTVL.